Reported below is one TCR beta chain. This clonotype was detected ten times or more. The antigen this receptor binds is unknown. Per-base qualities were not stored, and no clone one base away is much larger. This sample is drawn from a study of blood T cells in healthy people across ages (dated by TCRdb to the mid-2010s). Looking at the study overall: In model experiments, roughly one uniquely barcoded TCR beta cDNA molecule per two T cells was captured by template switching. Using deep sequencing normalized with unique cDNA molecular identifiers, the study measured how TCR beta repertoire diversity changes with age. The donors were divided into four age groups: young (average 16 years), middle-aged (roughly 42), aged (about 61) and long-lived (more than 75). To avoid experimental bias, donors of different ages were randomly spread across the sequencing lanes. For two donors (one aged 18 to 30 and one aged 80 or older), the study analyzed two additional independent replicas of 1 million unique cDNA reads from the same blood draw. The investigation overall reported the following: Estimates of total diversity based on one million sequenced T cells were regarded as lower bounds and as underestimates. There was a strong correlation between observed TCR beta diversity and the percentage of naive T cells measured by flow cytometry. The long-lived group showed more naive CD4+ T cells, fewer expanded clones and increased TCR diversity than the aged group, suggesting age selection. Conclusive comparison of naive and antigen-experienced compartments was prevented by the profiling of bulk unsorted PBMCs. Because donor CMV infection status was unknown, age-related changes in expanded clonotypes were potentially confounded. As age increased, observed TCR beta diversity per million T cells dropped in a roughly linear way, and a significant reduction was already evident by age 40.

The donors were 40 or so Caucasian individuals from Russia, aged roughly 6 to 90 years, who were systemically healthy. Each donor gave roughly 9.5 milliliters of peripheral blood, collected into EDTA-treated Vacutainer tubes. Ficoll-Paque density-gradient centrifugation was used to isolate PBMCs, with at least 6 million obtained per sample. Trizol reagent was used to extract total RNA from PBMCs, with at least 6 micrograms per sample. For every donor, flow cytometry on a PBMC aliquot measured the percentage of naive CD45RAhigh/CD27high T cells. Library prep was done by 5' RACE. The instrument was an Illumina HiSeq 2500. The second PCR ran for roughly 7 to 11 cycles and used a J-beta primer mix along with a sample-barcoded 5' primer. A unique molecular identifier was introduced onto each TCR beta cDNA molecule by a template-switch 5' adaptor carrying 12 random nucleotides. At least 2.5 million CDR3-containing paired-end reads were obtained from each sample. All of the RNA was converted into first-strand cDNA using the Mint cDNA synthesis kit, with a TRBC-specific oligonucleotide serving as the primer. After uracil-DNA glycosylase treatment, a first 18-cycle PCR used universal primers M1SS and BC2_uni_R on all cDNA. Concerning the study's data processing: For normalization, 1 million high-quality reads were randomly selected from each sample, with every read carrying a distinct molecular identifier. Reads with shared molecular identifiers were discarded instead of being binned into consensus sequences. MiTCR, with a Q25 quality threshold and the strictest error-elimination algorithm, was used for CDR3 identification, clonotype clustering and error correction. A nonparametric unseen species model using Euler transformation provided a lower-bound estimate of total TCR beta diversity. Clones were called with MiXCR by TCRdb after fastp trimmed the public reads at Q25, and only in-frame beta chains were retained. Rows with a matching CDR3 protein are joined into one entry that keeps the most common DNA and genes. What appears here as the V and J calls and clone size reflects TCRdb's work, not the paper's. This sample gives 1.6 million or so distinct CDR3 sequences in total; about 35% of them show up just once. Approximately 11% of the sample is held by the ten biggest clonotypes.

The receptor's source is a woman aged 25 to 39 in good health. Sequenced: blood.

The DNA sequence is as follows: TGTGCCATCAGTGACCATGAAGCGGGATACGGAGAGACCCAGTACTTC. Its protein is CAISDHEAGYGETQYF. The V and J genes are TRBV10-3 and TRBJ2-5; 7 bases in the middle match TRBD2. CDR1 and CDR2 are read off the germline V gene as ENHRY and SYGVKD. V has 3 bases trimmed and J has 4 bases trimmed; junction bases matching no gene number 11. The CDR3 goes from the cysteine to the phenylalanine over 16 residues. Solely the CDR3 DNA is kept, with 48 bases framed from the first base.